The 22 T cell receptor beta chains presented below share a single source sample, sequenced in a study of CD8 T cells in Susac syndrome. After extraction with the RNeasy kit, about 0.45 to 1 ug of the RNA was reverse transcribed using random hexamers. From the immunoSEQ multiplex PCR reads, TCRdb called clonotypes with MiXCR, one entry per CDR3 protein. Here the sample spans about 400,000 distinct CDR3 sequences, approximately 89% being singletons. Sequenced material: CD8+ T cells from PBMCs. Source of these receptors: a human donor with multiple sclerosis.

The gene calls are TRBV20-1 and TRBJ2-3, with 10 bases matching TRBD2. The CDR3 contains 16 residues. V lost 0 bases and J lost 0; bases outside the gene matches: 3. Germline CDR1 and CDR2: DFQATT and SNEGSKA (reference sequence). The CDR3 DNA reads TGCAGTGCTAGAGATGGTAGCGGGGGGAGCACAGATACGCAGTATTTT. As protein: CSARDGSGGSTDTQYF.

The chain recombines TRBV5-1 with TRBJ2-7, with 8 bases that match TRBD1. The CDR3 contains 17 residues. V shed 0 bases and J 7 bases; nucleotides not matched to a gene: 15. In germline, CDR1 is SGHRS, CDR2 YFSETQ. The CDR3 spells CASSLGARTGNLDEQYF. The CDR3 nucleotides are TGCGCCAGCAGCTTGGGCGCGAGGACAGGGAACCTCGATGAGCAGTACTTC.

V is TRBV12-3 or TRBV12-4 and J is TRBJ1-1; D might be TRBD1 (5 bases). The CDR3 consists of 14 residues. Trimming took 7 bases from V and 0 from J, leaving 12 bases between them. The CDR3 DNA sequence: TGTGCCAGCAACCGGGGACGTATGAACACTGAAGCTTTCTTT. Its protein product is CASNRGRMNTEAFF.

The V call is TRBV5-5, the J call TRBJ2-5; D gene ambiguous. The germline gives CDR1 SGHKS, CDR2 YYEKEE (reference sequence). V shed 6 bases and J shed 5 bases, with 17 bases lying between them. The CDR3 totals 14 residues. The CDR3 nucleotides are TGTGCCAGCATCAACCCCGCCCGACCTGAGACCCAGTACTTC. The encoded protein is CASINPARPETQYF.

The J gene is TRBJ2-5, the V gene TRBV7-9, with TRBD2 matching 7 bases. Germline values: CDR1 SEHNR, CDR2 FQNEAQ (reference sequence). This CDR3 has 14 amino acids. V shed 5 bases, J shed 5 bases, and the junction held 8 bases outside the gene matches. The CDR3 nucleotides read TGTGCCAGCAGCGGCGGGGGAGCTCTGGAGACCCAGTACTTC. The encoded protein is CASSGGGALETQYF.

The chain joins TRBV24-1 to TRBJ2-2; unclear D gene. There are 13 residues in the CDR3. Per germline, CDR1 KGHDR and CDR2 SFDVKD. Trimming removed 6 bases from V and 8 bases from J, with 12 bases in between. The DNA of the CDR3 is TGTGCCACCAGTAGTAGTGCAGGTGGGGAGCTGTTTTTT. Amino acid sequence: CATSSSAGGELFF.

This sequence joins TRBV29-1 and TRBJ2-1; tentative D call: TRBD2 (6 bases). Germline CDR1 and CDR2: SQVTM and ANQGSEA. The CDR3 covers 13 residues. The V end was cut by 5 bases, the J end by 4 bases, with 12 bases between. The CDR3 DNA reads TGCAGCGTTCCGGGACTGAAGTACAATGAGCAGTTCTTC. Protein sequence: CSVPGLKYNEQFF.

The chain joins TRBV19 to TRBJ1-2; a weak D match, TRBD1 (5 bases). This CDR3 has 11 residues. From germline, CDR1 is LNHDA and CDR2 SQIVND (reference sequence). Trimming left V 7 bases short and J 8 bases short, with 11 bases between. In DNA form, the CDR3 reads TGTGCCAGTACCCTAGGGGCCGGCTACACCTTC. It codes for CASTLGAGYTF.

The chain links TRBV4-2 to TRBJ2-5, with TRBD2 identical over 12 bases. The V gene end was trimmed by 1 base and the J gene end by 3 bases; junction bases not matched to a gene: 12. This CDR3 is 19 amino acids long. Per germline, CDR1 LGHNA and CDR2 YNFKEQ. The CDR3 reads CASSQVLPGASGGEETQYF. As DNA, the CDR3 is TGTGCCAGCAGCCAAGTCCTACCCGGGGCTAGCGGGGGGGAAGAGACCCAGTACTTC.

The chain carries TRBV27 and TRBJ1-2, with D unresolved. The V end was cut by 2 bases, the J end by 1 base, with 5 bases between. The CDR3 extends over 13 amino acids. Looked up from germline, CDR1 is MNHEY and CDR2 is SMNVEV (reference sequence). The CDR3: CASSLAYNYGYTF. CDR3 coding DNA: TGTGCCAGCAGTTTAGCATATAACTATGGCTACACCTTC.

CDR3 residues: CASSLVGTGGGFGEAFF. DNA for the CDR3: TGTGCCAGCAGTTTAGTGGGGACAGGGGGCGGATTTGGTGAAGCTTTCTTT. V and J are TRBV12-3 or TRBV12-4 and TRBJ1-1; 12 bases line up with TRBD1. Trimming took 1 base from V and 7 from J; bases not matched to a gene: 10. The CDR3 contains 17 residues.

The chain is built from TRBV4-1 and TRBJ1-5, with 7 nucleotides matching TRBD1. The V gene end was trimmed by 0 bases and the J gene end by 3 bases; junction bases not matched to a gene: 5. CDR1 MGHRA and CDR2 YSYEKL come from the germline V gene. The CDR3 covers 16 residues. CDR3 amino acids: CASSQEKGQINQPQHF. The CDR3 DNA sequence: TGCGCCAGCAGCCAAGAAAAGGGACAGATCAATCAGCCCCAGCATTTT.

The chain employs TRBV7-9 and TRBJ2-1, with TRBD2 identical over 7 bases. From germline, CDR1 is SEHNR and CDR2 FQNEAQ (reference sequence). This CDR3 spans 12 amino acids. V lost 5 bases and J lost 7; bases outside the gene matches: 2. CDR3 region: CASSGRENEQFF. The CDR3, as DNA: TGTGCCAGCAGCGGGCGGGAGAATGAGCAGTTCTTC.

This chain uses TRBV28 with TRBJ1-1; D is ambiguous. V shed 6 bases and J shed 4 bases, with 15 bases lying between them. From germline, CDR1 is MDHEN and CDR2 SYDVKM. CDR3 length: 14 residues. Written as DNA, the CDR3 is TGTGCCAGCAGCCTGTTTGGGGTGGGCACTGAAGCTTTCTTT. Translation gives CASSLFGVGTEAFF.

CDR3 in DNA: TGTGCCAGCAGCTTAGTCGAGGACACCTACGAGCAGTACTTC. It yields the protein CASSLVEDTYEQYF. The rearrangement joins TRBV7-9 to TRBJ2-7, with D perhaps TRBD1 (5 bases). V was pared by 1 base and J by 2 bases, with 9 bases between. This CDR3 is 14 amino acids long. Germline CDR1 is SEHNR and CDR2 is FQNEAQ (reference sequence).

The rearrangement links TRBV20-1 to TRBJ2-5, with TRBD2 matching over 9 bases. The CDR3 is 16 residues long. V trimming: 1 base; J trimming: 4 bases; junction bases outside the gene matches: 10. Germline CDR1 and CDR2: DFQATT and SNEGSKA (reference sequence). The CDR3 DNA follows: TGCAGTGCTAGAGTTGGCCTAGCGGGAATTGGAGAGACCCAGTACTTC. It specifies CSARVGLAGIGETQYF.

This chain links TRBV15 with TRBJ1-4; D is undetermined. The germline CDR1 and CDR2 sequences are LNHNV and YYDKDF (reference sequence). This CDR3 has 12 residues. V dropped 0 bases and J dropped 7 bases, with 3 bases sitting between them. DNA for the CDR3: TGTGCCACCAGCAGAGACTCTGAAAAACTGTTTTTT. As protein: CATSRDSEKLFF.

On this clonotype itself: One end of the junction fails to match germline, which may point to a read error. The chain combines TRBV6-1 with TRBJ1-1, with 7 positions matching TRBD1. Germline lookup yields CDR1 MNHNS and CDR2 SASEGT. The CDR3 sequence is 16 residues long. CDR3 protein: CAGSEPEGQMNTEAFF. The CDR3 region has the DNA TGTGCCGGCAGTGAACCGGAGGGACAGATGAACACTGAAGCTTTCTTT.

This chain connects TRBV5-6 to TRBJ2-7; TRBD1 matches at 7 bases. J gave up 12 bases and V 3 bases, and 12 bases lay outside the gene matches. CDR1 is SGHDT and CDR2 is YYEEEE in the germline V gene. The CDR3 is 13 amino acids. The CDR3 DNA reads TGTGCCAGCAGCTCCTTGCGACAGGGTAGTCGGTACTTC. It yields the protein CASSSLRQGSRYF.

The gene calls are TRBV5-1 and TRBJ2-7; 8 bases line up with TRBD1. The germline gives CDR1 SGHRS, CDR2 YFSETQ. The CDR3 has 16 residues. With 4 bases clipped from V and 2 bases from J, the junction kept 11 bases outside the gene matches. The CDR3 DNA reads TGCGCCAGCAGCGCCAAGACAGGGGAGATCACCTACGAGCAGTACTTC. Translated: CASSAKTGEITYEQYF.

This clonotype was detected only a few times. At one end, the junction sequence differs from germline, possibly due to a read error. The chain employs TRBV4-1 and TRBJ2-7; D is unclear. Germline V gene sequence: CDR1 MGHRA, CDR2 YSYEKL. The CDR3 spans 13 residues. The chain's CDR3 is CASSQEGGYEQYF. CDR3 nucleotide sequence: TGTGCCAGCAGCCAAGAAGGCGGCTACGAGCAGTACTTC.

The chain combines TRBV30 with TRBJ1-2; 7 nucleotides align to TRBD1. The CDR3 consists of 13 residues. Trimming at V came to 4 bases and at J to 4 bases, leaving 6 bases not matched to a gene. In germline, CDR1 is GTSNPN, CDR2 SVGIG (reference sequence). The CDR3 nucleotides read TGTGCCTGGACCACAGGGGTTAGCTATGGCTACACCTTC. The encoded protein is CAWTTGVSYGYTF.